This TCR beta chain originates from a study of shared clonotypes between healthy human individuals. Data came from immunoSEQ multiplex PCR; TCRdb stores just in-frame clones and leaves some out. Of 2 million to 3 million clones listed, 80% to 95% are singletons. Germline V gene data show CDR1 as LNHNV and CDR2 as YYDKDF (reference sequence). The V end was cut by 0 bases, the J end by 9 bases, with 15 bases between. The CDR3 consists of 15 residues. The investigators split CD4+ cells into a CD45RA+ naive subset and a CD45RA-negative memory subset. V and J are TRBV15 and TRBJ2-1; D is undetermined. The sequenced sample was naive CD4+ T cells from PBMCs. The sample's subset: CD45RA+ positively selected. This sequence originates from a man between 18 and 35 years old in good health. Some clones in this sample may be carry-over from other donors' samples. The CDR3 loop reads CATSRDNYPTSEQFF. The CDR3 DNA follows: TGTGCCACCAGCAGAGATAACTACCCCACCAGTGAGCAGTTCTTC. Drawing the rest from reference TRBV15 and TRBJ2-1, the complete variable domain is DAMVIQNPRYQVTQFGKPVTLSCSQTLNHNVMYWYQQKSSQAPKLLFHYYDKDFNNEADTPDNFQSRRPNTSFCFLDIRSPGLGDTAMYLCATSRDNYPTSEQFFGPGTRLTVL.